Sequencing of this T cell receptor (beta chain) was carried out in a study of identical twins. Study results and caveats: Analyses of zero insertions could, in part, be confounded by invariant MAIT and iNKT cells. With beta out-of-frame sequences, excess sharing by twins was weaker. Donors were not followed over many years; analysis was cross-sectional. For cord blood, abundant beta clonotypes had fewer insertions, unlike memory repertoires, which showed none.

TCRdb re-called the 5' RACE reads through MiXCR, storing one row per CDR3 protein. The table lists 1.5 million to 2 million distinct CDR3 sequences, under 35% of them singletons. V lost 3 bases, J lost 1 base, and 10 bases lay in between. Germline CDR1 is KGHDR and CDR2 is SFDVKD. This CDR3 spans 15 amino acids. This clonotype was observed a handful of times. The antigen is undetermined. The specimen was cord blood. The chain employs TRBV24-1 and TRBJ2-3, with D possibly TRBD2 on 6 matching bases. This clonotype was sampled from a newborn girl in good health. The CDR3 loop is CATSDGREGTDTQYF. The CDR3 nucleotides are TGTGCCACCAGTGATGGAAGGGAGGGCACAGATACGCAGTATTTT.